These 8 T cell receptor beta chains originate from one sample sequenced in a study of long-term antiretroviral therapy in people with HIV. The assay, immunoSEQ v3.0, was run at survey level. Assay: immunoSEQ multiplex PCR; the TCRdb copy retains only in-frame clones and omits some. The table shows some 35,000 clones, with approximately 75% occurring only once. The sequences come from unsorted PBMCs, collected 3 years after starting antiretroviral therapy. The receptors originated from a man aged 45 to 65 with HIV.

V is TRBV7-2 and J is TRBJ1-2, with TRBD1 matching over 9 bases. CDR1 and CDR2 from the germline V gene are SGHTA and FQGNSA. V lost 1 base, J lost 7 bases, and 4 bases stayed unmatched. The CDR3 loop spans 14 amino acids. As DNA, the CDR3 is TGTGCCAGCAGCTTAGGGACAGGGGTTAGTGGCTACACCTTC. Translating it yields CASSLGTGVSGYTF.

This chain joins TRBV5-1 and TRBJ2-5; maybe TRBD1 (5 bases). Between the trimmed V and J ends, which lost 0 bases and 2 bases, there was a span of 11 bases. This CDR3 spans 15 amino acids. The germline gives CDR1 SGHRS, CDR2 YFSETQ. The CDR3 nucleotides are TGCGCCAGCAGCTTGGTGGCAGGGCCTCAAGAGACCCAGTACTTC. Amino acids: CASSLVAGPQETQYF.

The V gene is TRBV28, the J gene TRBJ1-5, with 10 positions matching TRBD1. Germline V gene sequence: CDR1 MDHEN, CDR2 SYDVKM. The CDR3 is 16 residues long. V lost 7 bases, J lost 7 bases, and 13 bases stayed unmatched. The CDR3 DNA reads TGTGCCAGCACCTCCGCGGGACAGGGGATATGGCAGCCCCAGCATTTT. This translates into CASTSAGQGIWQPQHF.

This chain uses TRBV6-4 with TRBJ2-1, with D possibly being TRBD1 or TRBD2 (5 bases each). Between the trimmed V and J ends, which lost 0 bases and 9 bases, there was a span of 12 bases. Germline V CDR1 and CDR2: MRHNA, SNTAGT. The CDR3 runs to 14 residues. The CDR3 loop reads CASSDSGEGGEQFF. The CDR3, as DNA: TGTGCCAGCAGTGACTCAGGGGAAGGAGGTGAGCAGTTCTTC.

This rearrangement joins TRBV28 to TRBJ2-3, with TRBD2 identical over 8 bases. CDR1 MDHEN and CDR2 SYDVKM come from the germline V gene. The junction had 2 bases not matched to a gene; V was cut back by 2 bases and J by 1 base. The CDR3 spans 15 residues. The CDR3 DNA reads as TGTGCCAGCAGTTTAGTGCGGGGGGGCACAGATACGCAGTATTTT. This translates into CASSLVRGGTDTQYF.

V usage is TRBV9 and J usage is TRBJ2-5; D assignment may be TRBD1 or TRBD2 (5 bases each). CDR3 length equals 15 residues. Trimming stripped 3 bases from V and 1 base from J, with 13 bases between. Germline CDR1 reads SGDLS; CDR2 reads YYNGEE. This CDR3 reads CASSAGTLLQETQYF. As DNA, the CDR3 is TGTGCCAGCAGCGCGGGGACCCTGCTCCAAGAGACCCAGTACTTC.

The CDR3 nucleotides are TGTGCCAGCAGTTTAGCCGGGGGGTCTTGGGGGACCCAGTACTTC. It is translated as CASSLAGGSWGTQYF. The chain has TRBV27 and TRBJ2-5; 7 bases fit TRBD2. CDR1 and CDR2 from the germline V gene are MNHEY and SMNVEV (reference sequence). The CDR3 covers 15 residues. With 2 bases clipped from V and 7 bases from J, the junction kept 10 bases outside the gene matches.

V and J are TRBV6-6 and TRBJ2-2, with D hard to call. Germline CDR1 is MNHNY and CDR2 is SVGAGI (reference sequence). Trimming removed 0 bases from V and 3 bases from J, with 8 bases in between. CDR3 length: 15 residues. CDR3 coding DNA: TGTGCCAGCAGTTACTCGAGACTCGACACCGGGGAGCTGTTTTTT. Encoded protein: CASSYSRLDTGELFF.